This record covers a single TCR beta chain. This sample stems from a study of T cells in Graves' hyperthyroidism and ophthalmopathy. The CDR3 loop spans 16 amino acids. V dropped 0 bases and J dropped 4 bases, with 15 bases sitting between them. Germline V gene lookup returns CDR1 MNHEY and CDR2 SVGAGI. Using RNA transcripts as the source, TCR beta CDR3 regions were amplified. HTBI primers drove first-round RT-PCR of the TCR CDR3. Via MiXCR, TCRdb re-called the multiplex PCR reads, giving one row per CDR3 protein. The sample has some 400,000 distinct CDR3 sequences, 15% to 20% seen once. Sequencing used blood. The chain uses TRBV6-5 and TRBJ1-1; the D is unclear. This sequence originates from a woman aged 18 to 35 with Graves' hyperthyroidism. The CDR3 bases are TGTGCCAGCAGTTACTCGAGCAGGTCTTATAGCACTGAAGCTTTCTTT. It codes for CASSYSSRSYSTEAFF.